This TCR beta chain is drawn from a study of Ad26.COV2.S vaccination and SARS-CoV-2 variants. On the study more broadly: Once or twice, 56 days apart, Ad26.COV2.S was delivered intramuscularly. Broader study findings: Possibly, TCR breadth and depth analyses underestimated total T cell responses.

Treatment: some 20 received Ad26.COV2.S at low or high dose, single or two shots; about 5 received placebo; per-sample allocation not given. It was on day 63 after the first vaccine or placebo injection that samples were taken. Comment on this clone: Its matching antigen is unknown.

Measured with immunoSEQ multiplex PCR; TCRdb has only the in-frame clones, and not every one. The table has about 480,000 clones, 70% to 90% seen once; the top ten hold 9.5% to 15%. This clonotype was obtained from a person aged 18 to 59 who received the Ad26.COV2.S COVID-19 vaccine or a placebo. The source was peripheral blood, collected in a trial of Ad26.COV2.S vaccine versus placebo.

CDR3 sequence reads: CASSHSGGQFYEQYF. The DNA for the CDR3 is TGTGCCAGCAGCCACTCCGGGGGACAATTCTACGAGCAGTACTTC. This chain connects TRBV7-6 to TRBJ2-7; possibly TRBD1 or TRBD2 for D (6 bases each). Germline loops: CDR1 SGHVS, CDR2 FNYEAQ. CDR3 length: 15 residues. With 5 bases removed from V and 3 bases from J, the gap between germline ends came to 17 bases.